The 19 T cell receptor beta chains below were found in one sample sequenced in a study of CD8+ T cells in alopecia areata. Extracted RNA was reverse transcribed into cDNA, the sequencing template. Method: immunoSEQ multiplex PCR; TCRdb's copy keeps in-frame clones and lacks some. The sample includes 120,000 or so clones, roughly 50% seen only once; the top ten take over 9.5%. Sequencing was performed on NKG2D-low CD8+ T cells sorted from blood. The source of these receptors is a human donor with alopecia areata.

This clone was observed a handful of times. CDR3 DNA sequence: TGTGCCAGCAGCTTATGGGGTTCGGAGACCCAGTACTTC. Translated: CASSLWGSETQYF. V and J are TRBV7-2 and TRBJ2-5; the D is unclear. V was cut by 2 bases and J by 5 bases, with 9 bases left in between. The CDR3 runs to 13 residues. In germline, CDR1 is SGHTA, CDR2 FQGNSA. The whole variable domain, filled in from reference TRBV7-2 and TRBJ2-5, reads GAGVSQSPSNKVTEKGKDVELRCDPISGHTALYWYRQSLGQGLEFLIYFQGNSAPDKSGLPSDRFSAERTGGSVSTLTIQRTQQEDSAVYLCASSLWGSETQYFGPGTRLLVL.

The rearrangement joins TRBV13 to TRBJ2-7; a weak D match, TRBD2 (6 bases). The V and J ends lost 4 bases and 6 bases respectively, with 25 bases between them. This CDR3 contains 17 residues. From germline, CDR1 is PRHDT and CDR2 FYEKMQ (reference sequence). The CDR3 protein is CASSSNSGATRAFEQYF. The CDR3 DNA reads as TGTGCCAGCAGCTCCAATAGCGGAGCGACGCGGGCCTTCGAGCAGTACTTC.

This chain links TRBV29-1 with TRBJ2-1, with D perhaps being TRBD1 or TRBD2 (6 bases each). The CDR3 covers 17 residues. Germline assignment: CDR1 SQVTM and CDR2 ANQGSEA. V lost 1 base to trimming and J lost 6 bases, with 22 bases between them. The CDR3 DNA sequence: TGCAGCGTTGAAGGGGGGCTCCTCGGGGGCTCCGGCAATGAGCAGTTCTTC. Residues: CSVEGGLLGGSGNEQFF.

The rearrangement links TRBV29-1 to TRBJ2-5; either TRBD1 or TRBD2 may fit D (6 bases each). V lost 4 bases and J 5 bases, leaving 26 bases between the germline ends. The CDR3 is made up of 17 amino acids. CDR1 and CDR2 from the germline V gene are SQVTM and ANQGSEA. The CDR3 reads CSVVSWASAGRGETQYF. As DNA, the CDR3 is TGCAGCGTTGTATCCTGGGCTTCGGCGGGAAGGGGGGAGACCCAGTACTTC.

There are a few counts of this clone. J is TRBJ1-5 and V is TRBV27; the match to TRBD1 covers 7 bases. The germline CDR1 and CDR2 sequences are MNHEY and SMNVEV (reference sequence). The V gene end was trimmed by 5 bases and the J gene end by 3 bases; junction bases not matched to a gene: 10. This CDR3 is built from 16 residues. The DNA of the CDR3 is TGTGCCAGCAGTACCCTCGACAGGGCTGTCAATCAGCCCCAGCATTTT. Translated: CASSTLDRAVNQPQHF.

The chain carries TRBV27 and TRBJ1-2, with D hard to call. Looked up from germline, CDR1 is MNHEY and CDR2 is SMNVEV (reference sequence). Trimming removed 3 bases at V and 0 bases at J, with 5 bases between. CDR3 size: 13 residues. This CDR3 is CASSFGTNYGYTF. As DNA, the CDR3 is TGTGCCAGCAGTTTCGGGACTAACTATGGCTACACCTTC.

The rearrangement links TRBV2 to TRBJ2-7; D call uncertain. Germline-derived CDR1 and CDR2 are SNHLY and FYNNEI. This CDR3 is 10 amino acids long. V shed 8 bases and J shed 4 bases, with 6 bases lying between them. CDR3 in DNA: TGTGCCAGCTCTGAGTACGAGCAGTACTTC. Translated, it gives CASSEYEQYF.

The V gene is TRBV9, the J gene TRBJ1-2; D is undetermined. Trimming took off 4 bases at V and 4 bases at J, with 17 bases between the two ends. The germline CDR1 and CDR2 sequences are SGDLS and YYNGEE. The CDR3 extends over 15 amino acids. CDR3 in amino acids: CASSPGISGFYGYTF. DNA for the CDR3: TGTGCCAGCAGCCCGGGGATTTCGGGATTCTATGGCTACACCTTC.

The chain combines TRBV27 with TRBJ2-7, with 7 bases fitting TRBD2. CDR1 is MNHEY, CDR2 SMNVEV, per germline (reference sequence). CDR3 length: 12 amino acids. V dropped 6 bases and J dropped 13; count of bases not matched to a gene: 12. In nucleotides, the CDR3 is TGTGCCAGCAGCCCCGGGCGGGGAGGGACCTACTTC. Encoded protein: CASSPGRGGTYF.

As DNA, the CDR3 is TGTGCCAGCAGCTTAACTCGCACCGGGGAGCTGTTTTTT. Translating it yields CASSLTRTGELFF. V usage is TRBV11-2 and J usage is TRBJ2-2, with D hard to call. Trimming took 2 bases from V and 4 from J, leaving 5 bases between them. This CDR3 spans 13 amino acids. Germline CDR1 SGHAT, CDR2 FQNNGV.

This sequence joins TRBV7-9 and TRBJ2-1; D ambiguous. The CDR3 is 12 residues long. Germline lookup yields CDR1 SEHNR and CDR2 FQNEAQ (reference sequence). Trimming stripped 2 bases from V and 8 bases from J, with 7 bases between. The CDR3 spells CASSLKPDEQFF. For the CDR3, the DNA is TGTGCCAGCAGCTTAAAGCCGGATGAGCAGTTCTTC.

The rearrangement joins TRBV30 to TRBJ2-4; perhaps TRBD1 as D (6 bases). The V gene's germline CDR1 is GTSNPN and CDR2 SVGIG (reference sequence). This CDR3 comprises 11 residues. With 3 bases removed from V and 7 bases from J, the gap between germline ends came to 7 bases. The CDR3 sequence is CAWRTGNIQYF. In nucleotides, the CDR3 is TGTGCCTGGAGAACAGGGAACATTCAGTACTTC.

With respect to this clone: The same CDR3 can be traced to other DNA sequences in this sample. V usage is TRBV29-1 and J usage is TRBJ2-5, with 8 bases fitting TRBD2. The CDR3 runs to 11 residues. The V gene's germline CDR1 is SQVTM and CDR2 ANQGSEA. The J segment lost 5 bases and the V segment lost 4 bases, leaving 0 bases of the junction unmatched. CDR3 sequence reads: CSVGGGETQYF. The CDR3 DNA reads TGCAGCGTTGGCGGGGGGGAGACCCAGTACTTC.

The rearrangement joins TRBV29-1 to TRBJ2-1; D unresolved. This CDR3 comprises 11 residues. Trimming removed 5 bases at V and 6 bases at J, with 8 bases between. The germline V gene has CDR1 SQVTM and CDR2 ANQGSEA. This CDR3 reads CSVPLVNEQFF. The CDR3 bases are TGCAGCGTTCCCCTAGTCAATGAGCAGTTCTTC.

The CDR3 reads CASSPSSPGEQFF. For the CDR3, the DNA is TGTGCCAGCAGCCCCTCATCCCCGGGTGAGCAGTTCTTC. The J gene is TRBJ2-1, the V gene TRBV9; no definite D call. CDR1 and CDR2 from the germline V gene are SGDLS and YYNGEE. This CDR3 contains 13 residues. The V end was cut by 4 bases, the J end by 9 bases, with 14 bases between.

CDR3 nucleotide sequence: TGCAGCGTTGAAGATTTCGGTAAAGAGACCCAGTACTTC. This gives the protein CSVEDFGKETQYF. The V gene is TRBV29-1, the J gene TRBJ2-5; the D is unclear. CDR3 size: 13 residues. Trimming pared 0 bases from V and 3 bases from J, leaving 8 bases between. Germline lookup yields CDR1 SQVTM and CDR2 ANQGSEA.

Comment on this clone: Other DNA sequences in this sample translate to the same CDR3. This chain uses TRBV4-1 with TRBJ1-1; D is undetermined. V lost 1 base, J lost 1 base, and 4 bases lay in between. The CDR3 has 13 residues. Looked up from germline, CDR1 is MGHRA and CDR2 is YSYEKL. The CDR3 loop reads CASSQVGNTEAFF. Written as DNA, the CDR3 is TGCGCCAGCAGCCAAGTCGGGAACACTGAAGCTTTCTTT.

The chain uses TRBV18 and TRBJ2-7; unclear D gene. Germline values: CDR1 KGHSH, CDR2 LQKENI. V was shortened by 4 bases and J by 2 bases, with 9 bases between the two germline ends. CDR3 size: 13 residues. CDR3 in amino acids: CASSRSQPYEQYF. The CDR3 nucleotides read TGTGCCAGCTCACGGTCCCAGCCCTACGAGCAGTACTTC.

This clone has a handful of counts. J is TRBJ1-6 and V is TRBV30, with D unclear. The CDR3 has 14 residues. Per germline, CDR1 GTSNPN and CDR2 SVGIG (reference sequence). Trimming took 4 bases from V and 9 from J, leaving 16 bases between them. The CDR3 protein is CAWKDEQQVSPLHF. Written as DNA, the CDR3 is TGTGCCTGGAAAGATGAACAACAAGTTTCACCCCTCCACTTT.